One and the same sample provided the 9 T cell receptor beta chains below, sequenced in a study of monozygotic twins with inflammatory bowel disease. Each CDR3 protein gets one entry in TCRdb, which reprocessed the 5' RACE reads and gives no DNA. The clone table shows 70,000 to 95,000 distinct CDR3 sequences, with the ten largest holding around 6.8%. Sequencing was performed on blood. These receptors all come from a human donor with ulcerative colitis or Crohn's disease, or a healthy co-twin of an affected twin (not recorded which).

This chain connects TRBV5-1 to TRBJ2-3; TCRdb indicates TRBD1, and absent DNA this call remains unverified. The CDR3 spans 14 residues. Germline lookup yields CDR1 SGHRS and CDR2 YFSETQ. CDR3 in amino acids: CASSLGDPADTQYF.

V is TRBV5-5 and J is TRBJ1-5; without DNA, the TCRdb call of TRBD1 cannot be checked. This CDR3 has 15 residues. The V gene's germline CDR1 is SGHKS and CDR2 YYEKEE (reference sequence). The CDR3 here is CASSSSLQGYQPQHF.

CDR3 amino acids: CSARRTDRPNYGYTF. The chain is built from TRBV20-1 and TRBJ1-2; TCRdb's D call, TRBD1, is unchecked because there is no DNA. The CDR3 loop spans 15 amino acids. CDR1 is DFQATT, CDR2 SNEGSKA, per germline (reference sequence).

The CDR3 here is CATYSGQGVGTEAFF. The gene calls are TRBV19 and TRBJ1-1; the TRBD1 assignment by TCRdb is unverifiable without DNA. The CDR3 consists of 15 residues. The germline V gene encodes CDR1 LNHDA and CDR2 SQIVND (reference sequence).

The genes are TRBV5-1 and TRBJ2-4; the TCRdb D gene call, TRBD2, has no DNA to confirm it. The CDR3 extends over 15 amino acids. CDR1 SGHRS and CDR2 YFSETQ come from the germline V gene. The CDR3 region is CASSLSSGGTNIQYF.

The CDR3: CASSWAGTAGQETQYF. V is TRBV5-1 and J is TRBJ2-5; there is no DNA to check the TCRdb D call of TRBD1. This CDR3 region has 16 residues. The germline gives CDR1 SGHRS, CDR2 YFSETQ. The complete variable domain, with remaining parts taken from reference TRBV5-1 and TRBJ2-5, reads KAGVTQTPRYLIKTRGQQVTLSCSPISGHRSVSWYQQTPGQGLQFLFEYFSETQRNKGNFPGRFSGRQFSNSRSEMNVSTLELGDSALYLCASSWAGTAGQETQYFGPGTRLLVL.

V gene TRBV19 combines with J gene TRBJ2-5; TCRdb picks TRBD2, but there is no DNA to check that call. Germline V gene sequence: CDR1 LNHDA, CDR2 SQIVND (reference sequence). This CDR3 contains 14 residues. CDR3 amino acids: CASSWGSGEGTQYF.

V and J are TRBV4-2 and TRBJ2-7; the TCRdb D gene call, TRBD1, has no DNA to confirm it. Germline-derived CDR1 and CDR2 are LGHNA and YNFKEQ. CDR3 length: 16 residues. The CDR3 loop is CASSQDYGGGSYEQYF.

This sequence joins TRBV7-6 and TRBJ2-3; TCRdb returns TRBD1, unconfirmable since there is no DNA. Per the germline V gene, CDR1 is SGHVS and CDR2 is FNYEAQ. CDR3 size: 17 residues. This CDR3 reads CASSPFVAGVGTDTQYF.